This TCR beta chain was profiled in a study of T cell responses to AZD1222 COVID-19 vaccine. General study results and limits: Repertoire sampling occurred only after the peak T cell response. Of the AZD1222 recipients, only 6 or 7 were seropositive at baseline.

The length of the CDR3 is 15 residues. Per the germline V gene, CDR1 is LGHDT and CDR2 is YNNKEL (reference sequence). V lost 3 bases, J lost 5 bases, and 7 bases stayed unmatched. Profiled with immunoSEQ multiplex PCR; TCRdb holds only in-frame clones, not every one. The sample holds around 150,000 clones, roughly 90% seen once. Regarding this clone: Its antigen is still unknown.

The chain recombines TRBV3-1 (or the pseudogene TRBV3-2) with TRBJ1-1, with TRBD1 matching over 9 bases. This receptor was obtained from an adult who received the AZD1222 COVID-19 vaccine. Sequencing used peripheral blood, obtained 28 days after the second AZD1222 dose. This CDR3 reads CASSQRGQGSTEAFF. CDR3 DNA sequence: TGTGCCAGCAGCCAGCGGGGACAGGGATCAACTGAAGCTTTCTTT.